This T cell receptor beta chain comes out of a study of cytomegalovirus exposure and HLA in healthy donors. PCR involved 60 Vbeta and 13 Jbeta primers. Some clones are missing from TCRdb's copy, which holds only in-frame ones; the method was immunoSEQ multiplex PCR. The sample totals 90,000 to 130,000 clones. CDR1 is SGHTA, CDR2 FQGNSA, per germline. The CDR3 loop spans 14 amino acids. V lost 1 base to trimming and J lost 9 bases, with 13 bases between them. This receptor was identified in a man in his forties in good health and CMV-seropositive. Sequencing input: PBMCs. V usage is TRBV7-2 and J usage is TRBJ2-1, with unresolved D. The CDR3 sequence: CASSLDGFGREQFF. The CDR3 DNA reads as TGTGCCAGCAGCTTAGATGGTTTCGGTCGTGAGCAGTTCTTC. The full variable domain, with the rest looked up from reference TRBV7-2 and TRBJ2-1, is GAGVSQSPSNKVTEKGKDVELRCDPISGHTALYWYRQSLGQGLEFLIYFQGNSAPDKSGLPSDRFSAERTGGSVSTLTIQRTQQEDSAVYLCASSLDGFGREQFFGPGTRLTVL.